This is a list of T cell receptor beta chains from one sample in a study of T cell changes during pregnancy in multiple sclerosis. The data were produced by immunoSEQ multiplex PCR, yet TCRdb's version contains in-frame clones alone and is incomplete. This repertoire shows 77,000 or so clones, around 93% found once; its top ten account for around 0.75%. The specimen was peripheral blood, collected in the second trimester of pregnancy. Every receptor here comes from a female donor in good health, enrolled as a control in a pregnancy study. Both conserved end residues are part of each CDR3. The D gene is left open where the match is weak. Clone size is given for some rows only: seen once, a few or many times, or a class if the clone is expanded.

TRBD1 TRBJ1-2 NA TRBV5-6 TGTGCCAGCAGATTCGACAGGGGAGAAGGCTACACCTTC CASRFDRGEGYTF
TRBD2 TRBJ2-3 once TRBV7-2 TGTGCCAGCAGCACCCACGGGACTAGCTCAGATACGCAGTATTTT CASSTHGTSSDTQYF
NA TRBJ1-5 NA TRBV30 TGTGCCTGGAGTGGACTGGATCAGCCCCAGCATTTT CAWSGLDQPQHF
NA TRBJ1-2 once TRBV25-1 TGTGCCAGCAGTGAATCGGGAGGTCGAAAGGATGGCTACACCTTC CASSESGGRKDGYTF
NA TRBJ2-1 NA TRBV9 TGTGCCAGCAGCGTAGCTACTCCCACATCGGGGAATGAGCAGTTCTTC CASSVATPTSGNEQFF
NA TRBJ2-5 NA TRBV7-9 TGTGCCAGCCGAGAAGACACAAAGACCCAGTACTTC CASREDTKTQYF
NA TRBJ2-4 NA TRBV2 TGTGCCAGCACCGGAGAGGCCAAAAACATTCAGTACTTC CASTGEAKNIQYF
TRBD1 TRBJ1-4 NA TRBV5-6 TGTGCCAGCAGCCCGGACAGGGGAAAAACTAATGAAAAACTGTTTTTT CASSPDRGKTNEKLFF
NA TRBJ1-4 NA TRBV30 TGTGCCTGTCGGACAGTCGCAACTAATGAAAAACTGTTTTTT CACRTVATNEKLFF
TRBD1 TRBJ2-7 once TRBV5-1 TGCGCCAGCAGCTCGGACAGGGGGCCCTACGAGCAGTACTTC CASSSDRGPYEQYF
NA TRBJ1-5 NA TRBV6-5 TGTGCCAGCAGCGCAGGGTTTCAAGATCAGCCCCAGCATTTT CASSAGFQDQPQHF
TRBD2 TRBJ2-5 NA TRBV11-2 TGTGCCAGCAGCCCTCTGGGCGGGGGACCCTCAGAGACCCAGTACTTC CASSPLGGGPSETQYF
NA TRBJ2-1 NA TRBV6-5 TGTGCCAGCAGTAGGACTGGATACAATGAGCAGTTCTTC CASSRTGYNEQFF
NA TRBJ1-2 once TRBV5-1 TGCGCCAGCAGCTTGGAGTCCGGGAATGGCTACACCTTC CASSLESGNGYTF
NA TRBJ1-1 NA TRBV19 TGTGCCAGTAGTATAGATCAGGGGACGGAAGCTTTCTTT CASSIDQGTEAFF
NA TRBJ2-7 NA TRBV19 TGTGCCAGTAGCTACTATCAACGCTCCTACGAGCAGTACTTC CASSYYQRSYEQYF
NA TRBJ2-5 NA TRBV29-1 TGCAGCGTTGACAGCGGGCAAGAGACCCAGTACTTC CSVDSGQETQYF
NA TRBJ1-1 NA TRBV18 TGTGCCAGCTCACCATTGGGAGGCCTTAACACTGAAGCTTTCTTT CASSPLGGLNTEAFF
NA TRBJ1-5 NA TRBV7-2 TGTGCCAGCAGCCTCGACTTCGGACTAGCCCAGCCCCAGCATTTT CASSLDFGLAQPQHF
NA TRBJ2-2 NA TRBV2 TGTGCCAGCCGGTCCTACGGAGCGAACACCGGGGAGCTGTTTTTT CASRSYGANTGELFF
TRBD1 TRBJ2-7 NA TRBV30 TGTGCCTGGAGTGCAACAGGGGACTACGAGCAGTACTTC CAWSATGDYEQYF
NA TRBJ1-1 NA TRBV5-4 TGTGCCAGCAGCTTTACAGGACGCATGAACACTGAAGCTTTCTTT CASSFTGRMNTEAFF
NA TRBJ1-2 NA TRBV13 TGTGCCAGCAGCTCCGACAGGATATATGGCTACACCTTC CASSSDRIYGYTF
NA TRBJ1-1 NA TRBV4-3 TGCGCCAGCAGCCAATACGAAGGGGTCACTGAAGCTTTCTTT CASSQYEGVTEAFF
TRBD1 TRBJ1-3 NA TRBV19 TGTGCCAGTAGGGTTACAGGGGATGGAAACACCATATATTTT CASRVTGDGNTIYF
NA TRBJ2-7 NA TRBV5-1 TGCGCCAGCAGCTTAGAGGGCGCCAACTCCTACGAGCAGTACTTC CASSLEGANSYEQYF
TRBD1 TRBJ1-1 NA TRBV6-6 TGTGCCAGCAGCTACAGGGGGTTGAGGGATGAAGCTTTCTTT CASSYRGLRDEAFF
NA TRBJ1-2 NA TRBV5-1 TGCGCCAGCAGTCCTGACAGAATCTATGGCTACACCTTC CASSPDRIYGYTF
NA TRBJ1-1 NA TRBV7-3 TGTGCCAGCAGCTCCGACAACAGTGACACTGAAGCTTTCTTT CASSSDNSDTEAFF
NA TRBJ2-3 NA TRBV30 TGTGCCTGGAGTGTATCCTCAGATACGCAGTATTTT CAWSVSSDTQYF
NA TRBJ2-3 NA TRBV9 TGTGCCAGCAGCGTCTCAGGAACCACAGATACGCAGTATTTT CASSVSGTTDTQYF
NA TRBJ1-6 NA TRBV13 TGTGCCAGCAGCTTAAACAGGGTTCATTCACCCCTCCACTTT CASSLNRVHSPLHF
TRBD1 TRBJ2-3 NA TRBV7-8 TGTGCCAGCAGCTTAGCGGGGACAGGAGTAGGCACAGATACGCAGTATTTT CASSLAGTGVGTDTQYF
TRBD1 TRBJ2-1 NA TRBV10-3 TGTGCCACCGAGTTAGGACAGGGCGTCAATGAGCAGTTCTTC CATELGQGVNEQFF
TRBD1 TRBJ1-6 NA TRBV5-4 TGTGCCAGCAGCTCGCAAAAGGGACAGATTAAATATTCACCCCTCCACTTT CASSSQKGQIKYSPLHF
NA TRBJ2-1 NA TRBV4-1 TGCGCCAGCAGCCACCTTCCCACCGGGGGGCATGAGCAGTTCTTC CASSHLPTGGHEQFF
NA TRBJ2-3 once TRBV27 TGTGCCAGCAGTTTCCAACCTCGAGGGGGAGATACGCAGTATTTT CASSFQPRGGDTQYF
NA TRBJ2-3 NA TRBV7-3 TGTGCCAGCAGCCCCGGGACTGGCTCACAGTATTTT CASSPGTGSQYF
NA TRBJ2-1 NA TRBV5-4 TGTGCCAGCAGCTTGGACCCCGGCTCCTACAATGAGCAGTTCTTC CASSLDPGSYNEQFF
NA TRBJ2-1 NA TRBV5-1 TGCGCCAGCAGTCCCGAGAGACTAGACTCCTACAATGAGCAGTTCTTC CASSPERLDSYNEQFF
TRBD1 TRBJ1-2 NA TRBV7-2 TGTGCCAGCAGCTGGAGGGGGGCAGGGGGCGCCAACTATGGCTACACCTTC CASSWRGAGGANYGYTF
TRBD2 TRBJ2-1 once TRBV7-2 TGTGCCAGCAGCTTAGAGGGCCGAGAGCGGGAATTCTTC CASSLEGREREFF
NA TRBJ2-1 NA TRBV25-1 TGTGCCAGCAGTGCGGGACTTCTCAATGAGCAGTTCTTC CASSAGLLNEQFF
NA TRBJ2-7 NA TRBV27 TGTGCCAGCAGTTTATCGGTCCAGGGATCCTACGAGCAGTACTTC CASSLSVQGSYEQYF
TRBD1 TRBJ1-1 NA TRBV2 TGTGCCAGCTGGACAGGGAACACTGAAGCTTTCTTT CASWTGNTEAFF
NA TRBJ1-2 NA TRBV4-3 TGCGCCAGCAGCCAGGGGGGGGGAGTTTATGGCTACACCTTC CASSQGGGVYGYTF
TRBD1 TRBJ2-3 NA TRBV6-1 TGTGCCGGGCGAGACAGGGGAGGCCCAGATACGCAGTATTTT CAGRDRGGPDTQYF
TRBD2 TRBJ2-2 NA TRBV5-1 TGCGCCAGCAGCCCGGGAGGCAACGCGAACACCGGGGAGCTGTTTTTT CASSPGGNANTGELFF
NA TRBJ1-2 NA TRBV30 TGTGCCTGGAGTGTACGGGAGAGAACTAACTATGGCTACACCTTC CAWSVRERTNYGYTF
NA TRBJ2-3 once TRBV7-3 TGTGCCAGCAGCCCCGGACTGGCGGCAGATACGCAGTATTTT CASSPGLAADTQYF
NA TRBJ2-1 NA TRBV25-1 TGTGCCAGCAGTGCCCCCTTCCCGGGGGTGGTTAGGAATGAGCAGTTCTTC CASSAPFPGVVRNEQFF
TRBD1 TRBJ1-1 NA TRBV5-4 TGTGCCAGCAGTCTGGACAGGGTGAACACTGAAGCTTTCTTT CASSLDRVNTEAFF